The clone carrying this T cell receptor (beta chain) was seen more than once but under ten times. Its antigen is not known. These data are taken from a study of PD-1 blockade in classical Hodgkin lymphoma. Study-wide context: Intravenous infusions of nivolumab 3 mg/kg reached patients every 2 weeks.

Germline CDR1 MDHEN, CDR2 SYDVKM. CDR3 length: 12 residues. V was trimmed by 2 bases and J by 10 bases, leaving 11 bases between them. Overall study results and limits: Patients who responded completely had about the same baseline diversity as newly diagnosed patients.

Sequencing used immunoSEQ multiplex PCR; TCRdb keeps in-frame clones, though not all of them. The data contain under 30,000 clones, around 80% of them singletons. Relapse was seen in all patients after autologous stem cell transplantation, and brentuximab vedotin exposure was variable. The genes are TRBV28 and TRBJ1-1; tentatively, D is TRBD1 (6 bases). This sample comprised peripheral blood mononuclear cells (PBMCs), obtained before the second cycle of nivolumab. This clonotype was obtained from a human donor with classical Hodgkin lymphoma. CDR3 bases: TGTGCCAGCAGTTTAAGGGGGGTGGGAGCTTTCTTT. The encoded protein is CASSLRGVGAFF.